This is a list of T cell receptor beta chains from one sample in a study of shared clonotypes between healthy human individuals. Data came from immunoSEQ multiplex PCR; TCRdb stores just in-frame clones and leaves some out. The sample carries about 980,000 clones, over 60% recorded once. Sequencing used memory CD4+ T cells sorted from blood. The source is a man between 18 and 35 years old in good health. The CDR3 runs from the conserved cysteine through the conserved F or W.

V | CDR3
TRBV29-1 | CSVDGLQGSYEQYF
TRBV6-6 | CASSSQGLLHSYEQYF
TRBV10-3 | CAISEQGAAAEAFF
TRBV28 | CASSLGNWTNTGELFF
TRBV27 | CASSPGLAGSHEQYF
TRBV5-1 | CASSPTTSTEKLFF
TRBV7-9 | CASSPGDYNEQFF
TRBV19 | CASRRGGGPYEQYF
TRBV10-2 | CATWLGGSNQPQHF
TRBV5-1 | CASSLDSSGELFF
TRBV28 | CASSLPDFKNEQFF
TRBV4-1 | CASSPPDRINSPLHF
TRBV7-9 | CASDLSSEQFF
TRBV6-5 | CASRKGDLVKNEQFF
TRBV7-2 | CASSLYGDTQYF
TRBV4-2 | CASSQGTILTSGTHYNEQFF
TRBV29-1 | CSVRDGTYEQYF
TRBV7-4 | CASSLTVKSSYNSPLHF
TRBV7-9 | CASSLGDF
TRBV7-9 | CASSPHTGTGLPDTQYF
TRBV4-1 | CASSQDRAGAYNEQFF
TRBV18 | CASSPNARGTTEAFF
TRBV7-7 | CASSPGTAEQYF
TRBV18 | CASSPSAGGADNQPQHF
TRBV6-1 | CASSERTGGIEQFF
TRBV18 | CASSPRDKGNQPQHF
TRBV6-1 | CASSEGTIGAGNTIYF
TRBV7-8 | CASSTLLSGTTAFF